This TCR beta chain was profiled in a study of cytotoxic CD8 clonotypes in ibrutinib-treated CLL. Germline lookup yields CDR1 SGHVS and CDR2 FQNEAQ. The CDR3 covers 16 residues. Trimming took off 0 bases at V and 8 bases at J, with 16 bases between the two ends. Sequencing used immunoSEQ multiplex PCR; TCRdb keeps in-frame clones, though not all of them. The table records some 80,000 clones, roughly 80% of them present only once. The V and J genes are TRBV7-8 and TRBJ2-2; D gene ambiguous. The sequence was collected from a human donor with chronic lymphocytic leukemia. The sample consisted of PBMCs, taken after 12 months of ibrutinib treatment. The DNA of the CDR3 is TGTGCCAGCAGCTTAGCATTCGGGCCCCTTGGAGGGGAGCTGTTTTTT. Translating gives CASSLAFGPLGGELFF.